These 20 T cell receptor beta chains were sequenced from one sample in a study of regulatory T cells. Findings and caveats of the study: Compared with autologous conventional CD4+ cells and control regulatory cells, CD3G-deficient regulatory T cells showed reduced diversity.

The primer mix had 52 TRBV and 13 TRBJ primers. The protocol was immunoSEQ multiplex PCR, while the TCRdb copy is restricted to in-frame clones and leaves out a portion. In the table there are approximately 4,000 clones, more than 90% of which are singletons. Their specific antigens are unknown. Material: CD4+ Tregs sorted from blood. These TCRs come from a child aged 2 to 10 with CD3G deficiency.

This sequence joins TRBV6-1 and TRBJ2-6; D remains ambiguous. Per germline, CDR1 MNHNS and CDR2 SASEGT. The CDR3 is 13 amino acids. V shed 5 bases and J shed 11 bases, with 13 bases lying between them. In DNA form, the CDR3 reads TGTGCCAGCAGTACCCGCCATGCGGACGTCCTGACTTTC. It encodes CASSTRHADVLTF.

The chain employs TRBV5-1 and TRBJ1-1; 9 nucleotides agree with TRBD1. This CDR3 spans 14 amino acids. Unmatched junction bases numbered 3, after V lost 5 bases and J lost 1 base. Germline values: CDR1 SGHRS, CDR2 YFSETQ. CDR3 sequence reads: CASRWGQGNTEAFF. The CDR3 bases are TGCGCCAGCAGATGGGGACAGGGGAACACTGAAGCTTTCTTT. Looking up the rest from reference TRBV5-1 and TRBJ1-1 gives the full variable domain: KAGVTQTPRYLIKTRGQQVTLSCSPISGHRSVSWYQQTPGQGLQFLFEYFSETQRNKGNFPGRFSGRQFSNSRSEMNVSTLELGDSALYLCASRWGQGNTEAFFGQGTRLTVV.

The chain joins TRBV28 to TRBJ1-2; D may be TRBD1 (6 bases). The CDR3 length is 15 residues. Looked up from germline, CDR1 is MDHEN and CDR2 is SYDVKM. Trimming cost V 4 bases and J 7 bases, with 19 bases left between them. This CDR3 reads CASSSAGTRSGGYTF. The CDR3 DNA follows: TGTGCCAGCAGTTCAGCCGGGACACGGAGCGGTGGCTACACCTTC.

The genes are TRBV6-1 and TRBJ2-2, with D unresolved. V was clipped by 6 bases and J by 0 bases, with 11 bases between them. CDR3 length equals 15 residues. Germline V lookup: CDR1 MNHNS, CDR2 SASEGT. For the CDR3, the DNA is TGTGCCAGCAGCGTCGACCGTACGAACACCGGGGAGCTGTTTTTT. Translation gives CASSVDRTNTGELFF.

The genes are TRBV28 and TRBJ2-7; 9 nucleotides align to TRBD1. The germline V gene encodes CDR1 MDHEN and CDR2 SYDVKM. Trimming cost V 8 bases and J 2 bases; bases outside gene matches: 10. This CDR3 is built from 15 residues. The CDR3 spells CASAKTGTGTYEQYF. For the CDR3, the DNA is TGTGCCAGCGCTAAGACCGGGACAGGGACCTACGAGCAGTACTTC.

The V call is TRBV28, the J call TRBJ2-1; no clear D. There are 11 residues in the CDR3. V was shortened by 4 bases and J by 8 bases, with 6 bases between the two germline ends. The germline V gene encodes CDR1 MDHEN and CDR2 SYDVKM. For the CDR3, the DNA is TGTGCCAGCAGTTCTCCATATGAGCAGTTCTTC. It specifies CASSSPYEQFF.

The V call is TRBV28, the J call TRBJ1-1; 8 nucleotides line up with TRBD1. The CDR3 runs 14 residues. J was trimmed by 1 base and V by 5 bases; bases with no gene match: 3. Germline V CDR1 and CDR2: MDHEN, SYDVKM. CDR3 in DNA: TGTGCCAGCAGTACCACAGGGGGGAACACTGAAGCTTTCTTT. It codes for CASSTTGGNTEAFF.

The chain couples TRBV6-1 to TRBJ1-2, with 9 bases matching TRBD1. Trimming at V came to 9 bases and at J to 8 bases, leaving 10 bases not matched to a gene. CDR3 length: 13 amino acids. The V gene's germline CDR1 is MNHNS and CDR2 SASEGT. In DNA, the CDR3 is TGTGCCAGTGGGACAGGGTGGGTTCGGGGCTACACCTTC. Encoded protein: CASGTGWVRGYTF.

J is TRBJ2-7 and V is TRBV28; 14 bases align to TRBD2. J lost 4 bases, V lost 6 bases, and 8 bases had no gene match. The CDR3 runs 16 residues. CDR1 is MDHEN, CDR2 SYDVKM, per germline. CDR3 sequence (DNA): TGTGCCAGCAGAGGGGGGACTAGCGGGAGATTATACGAGCAGTACTTC. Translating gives CASRGGTSGRLYEQYF.

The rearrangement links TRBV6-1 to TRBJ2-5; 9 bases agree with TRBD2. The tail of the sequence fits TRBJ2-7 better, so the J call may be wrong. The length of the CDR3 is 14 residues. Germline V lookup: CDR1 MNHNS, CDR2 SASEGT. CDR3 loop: CASRGLAPIYEQYF. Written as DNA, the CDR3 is TGTGCCAGCAGGGGACTAGCTCCAATCTACGAGCAGTACTTC.

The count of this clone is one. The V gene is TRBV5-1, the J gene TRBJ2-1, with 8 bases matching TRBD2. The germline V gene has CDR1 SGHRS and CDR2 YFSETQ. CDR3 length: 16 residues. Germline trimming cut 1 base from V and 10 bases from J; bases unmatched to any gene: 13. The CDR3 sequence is CASSLSRPGGIEEQFF. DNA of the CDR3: TGCGCCAGCAGCTTGTCCCGGCCGGGGGGGATAGAAGAGCAGTTCTTC.

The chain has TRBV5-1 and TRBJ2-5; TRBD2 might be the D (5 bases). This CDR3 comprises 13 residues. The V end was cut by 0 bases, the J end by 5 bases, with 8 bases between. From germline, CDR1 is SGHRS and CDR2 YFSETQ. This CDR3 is CASSLAGMETQYF. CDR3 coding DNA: TGCGCCAGCAGCTTGGCGGGAATGGAGACCCAGTACTTC. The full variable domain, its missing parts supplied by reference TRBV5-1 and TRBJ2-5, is KAGVTQTPRYLIKTRGQQVTLSCSPISGHRSVSWYQQTPGQGLQFLFEYFSETQRNKGNFPGRFSGRQFSNSRSEMNVSTLELGDSALYLCASSLAGMETQYFGPGTRLLVL.

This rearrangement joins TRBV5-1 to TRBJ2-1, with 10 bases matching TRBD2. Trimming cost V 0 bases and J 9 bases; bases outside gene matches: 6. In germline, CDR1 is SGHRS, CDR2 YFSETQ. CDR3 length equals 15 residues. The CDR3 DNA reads TGCGCCAGCAGCTTGGAACCTAGCGGGAGAGTTGAGCAGTTCTTC. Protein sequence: CASSLEPSGRVEQFF.

The CDR3 nucleotides read TGCGCCAGCAGCTTGACAGGCCTCTTCACCGGGGAGCTGTTTTTT. Encoded protein: CASSLTGLFTGELFF. The rearrangement joins TRBV5-1 to TRBJ2-2; possibly TRBD1 for D (5 bases). Germline CDR1 reads SGHRS; CDR2 reads YFSETQ. CDR3 size: 15 residues. V shed 1 base and J shed 4 bases, with 11 bases lying between them.

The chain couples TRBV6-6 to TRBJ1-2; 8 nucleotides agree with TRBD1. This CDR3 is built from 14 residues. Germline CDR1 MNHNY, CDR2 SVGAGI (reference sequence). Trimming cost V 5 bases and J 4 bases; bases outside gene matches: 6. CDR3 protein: CASSLPDRGYGYTF. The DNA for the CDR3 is TGTGCCAGCAGTCTTCCAGACAGGGGCTATGGCTACACCTTC.

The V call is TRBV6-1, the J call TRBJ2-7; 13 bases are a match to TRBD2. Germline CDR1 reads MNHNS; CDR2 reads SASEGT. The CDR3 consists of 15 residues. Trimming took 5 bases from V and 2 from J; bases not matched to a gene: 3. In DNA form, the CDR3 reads TGTGCCAGCAGTTGGACTAGCGGGGGCCCCTACGAGCAGTACTTC. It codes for CASSWTSGGPYEQYF.

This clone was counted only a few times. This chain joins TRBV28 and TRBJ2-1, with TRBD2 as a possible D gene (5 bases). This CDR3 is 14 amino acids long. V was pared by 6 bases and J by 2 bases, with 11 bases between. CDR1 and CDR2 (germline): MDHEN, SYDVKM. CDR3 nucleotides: TGTGCCAGCAGCCCACCGGGGACCTACAATGAGCAGTTCTTC. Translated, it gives CASSPPGTYNEQFF.

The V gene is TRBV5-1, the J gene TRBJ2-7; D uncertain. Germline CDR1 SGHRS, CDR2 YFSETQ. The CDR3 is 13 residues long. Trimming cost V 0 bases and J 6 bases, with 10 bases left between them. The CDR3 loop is CASSLGPRTEQYF. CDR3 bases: TGCGCCAGCAGCTTGGGGCCGCGAACCGAGCAGTACTTC.

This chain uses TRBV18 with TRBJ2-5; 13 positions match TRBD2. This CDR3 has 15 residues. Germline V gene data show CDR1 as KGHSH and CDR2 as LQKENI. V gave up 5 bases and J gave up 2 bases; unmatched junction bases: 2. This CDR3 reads CASSKLAGGQETQYF. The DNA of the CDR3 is TGTGCCAGCTCAAAACTAGCGGGAGGGCAAGAGACCCAGTACTTC.

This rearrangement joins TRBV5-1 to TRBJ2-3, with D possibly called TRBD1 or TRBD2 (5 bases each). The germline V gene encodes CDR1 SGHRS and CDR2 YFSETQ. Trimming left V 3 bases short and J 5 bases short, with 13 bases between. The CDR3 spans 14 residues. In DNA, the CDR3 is TGCGCCAGCAGCTACCGGGACGGTGAAGATACGCAGTATTTT. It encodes CASSYRDGEDTQYF.